The TCR beta chain under discussion was sequenced for a study of technical replicates of blood from a few donors (dated by TCRdb to about 2017). A few counts support this clone. Its binding antigen is unknown. An end of the junction differs from the germline gene, which may be a read error. The library was built by means of the immunoSEQ multiplex PCR assay. TCRdb's version of the immuneACCESS table is confined to in-frame rearrangements and falls short of the full clone set. An unresolved V gene accounts for under half of the shortfall where checked; the remainder is of unknown origin. The sample data list about 74,000 clones, and 81% of these were observed just once. Jointly, the top ten make up 3% to 5% of the sample. The CDR3 runs 15 amino acids, cysteine and phenylalanine included. CDR3 DNA only is kept here, 45 bases in frame from base 1. CDR1 and CDR2 are read off the germline V gene as SGDLS and YYNGEE.

Sequenced material: PBMCs. Recombination joined TRBV9 with TRBJ2-3; tentative D gene TRBD1, with 6 bases matching. The origin of this receptor is a human donor in good health. Some clones in this sample may be carry-over from other donors' samples. The nucleotide sequence is TGTGCCAGCAGCCTTGGACGGGGACAAGTGGATACGCGGTATTTT. This gives the protein CASSLGRGQVDTRYF.